Listed below are T cell receptor beta chains from one sample, sequenced in a study of T-cell reconstitution after alpha-beta-depleted transplantation in children. MiXCR was run by TCRdb on the PCR reads, yielding one entry per CDR3 protein. The sample contains a few hundred thousand distinct CDR3 sequences, around 17% of which appear only once. Material: PBMCs from the stem cell graft donor, obtained from the stem cell graft. These receptors all stem from a human donor who donated a stem cell graft to a child with acute lymphoblastic leukemia. Each CDR3 is given with its conserved first and last residue.

>TRBJ2-1|TRBV27
CASSLFGGASNEQFF
>TRBJ2-7|TRBV15
CATSRDLGGSSYEQYF
>TRBJ2-7|TRBV2
CASRGAPEQYF
>TRBJ2-5|TRBV20-1
CSASRQYQETQYF
>TRBJ1-1|TRBV2
CASGGQVRTEAFF
>TRBJ2-7|TRBV9
CASSVATGGTYEQYF
>TRBJ2-2|TRBV5-1
CASSFGAQILDTGELFF
>TRBJ2-4|TRBV29-1
CSVRPTANIQYF
>TRBJ2-7|TRBV5-1
CASSLVRGPTYEQYF
>TRBJ2-7|TRBV7-9
CASSSSYYEQYF
>TRBJ1-2|TRBV12-3/TRBV12-4
CASSPTGKYGYTF
>TRBJ1-5|TRBV19
CASSRGVDRGGQPQHF
>TRBJ2-1|TRBV5-1
CASSLALAGVNEQFF
>TRBJ2-7|TRBV4-2
CASSPYMTGSGRNDEQYF
>TRBJ2-2|TRBV5-1
CASSAPLPGLAGPTGELFF
>TRBJ1-2|TRBV5-1
CASSPRAEANYGYTF
>TRBJ1-1|TRBV5-6
CASSLFGGQMNTEAFF
>TRBJ2-1|TRBV6-2/TRBV6-3
CASTSGLGNEQFF
>TRBJ2-3|TRBV7-9
CASSFQLVAYTQYF
>TRBJ1-4|TRBV12-3/TRBV12-4
CASSLSSGAPGKLFF
>TRBJ2-7|TRBV20-1
CSAPVSGSGGSEQYF
>TRBJ2-7|TRBV20-1
CSAGRDNLSYEQYF
>TRBJ2-7|TRBV12-3/TRBV12-4
CASSEGQSYEQYF
>TRBJ2-1|TRBV4-2
CASMPDREAYNEQFF
>TRBJ2-1|TRBV20-1
CSATYAGAHEQFF
>TRBJ1-2|TRBV11-2
CASSWRGQNYGYTF
>TRBJ1-2|TRBV6-1
CASRSGADRGGYTF
>TRBJ2-4|TRBV10-3
CAISESAPYGEAIGNIQYF
>TRBJ2-1|TRBV6-5
CASRAGLVPYRRNEQFF
>TRBJ2-7|TRBV2
CASSIVSTYEQYF
>TRBJ2-5|TRBV18
CASSAQGPGETQYF
>TRBJ2-1|TRBV5-5
CASSWGTLAVSYNEQFF
>TRBJ2-1|TRBV29-1
CSVEAGTTNNEQFF
>TRBJ1-5|TRBV27
CASSFGRGFNQPQHF